Sequencing of this T cell receptor beta chain was carried out in a study of shared clonotypes between healthy human individuals. Study observations and caveats: Relative to their counterparts shared across all four donors, non-shared clonotypes exhibited diminished generation probabilities.

Comment on this clone: Its target is not known.

Germline CDR1 is SGDLS and CDR2 is YYNGEE. CDR3 size: 15 residues. V gave up 1 base and J gave up 3 bases; unmatched junction bases: 4. The protocol was immunoSEQ multiplex PCR, while the TCRdb copy is restricted to in-frame clones and leaves out a portion. The sample includes just under 350,000 clones, 73% of them seen just once. This chain joins TRBV9 and TRBJ2-5; TRBD1 matches at 9 bases. Sequencing used memory CD4+ T cells sorted from blood. Subset in this sample: CD45RA-negative fraction. This TCR derives from a man aged 25 to 40 in good health. The CDR3 nucleotides read TGTGCCAGCAGCGTATACCGGGACAGGGAAGAGACCCAGTACTTC. Translation gives CASSVYRDREETQYF.